This TCR beta chain was identified during a study of post-analysis software for immune sequencing data. The wider study: Relapsing-remitting, secondary progressive and progressive-relapsing multiple sclerosis courses were included. Study findings and constraints: There was significantly lower normalized Chao1 diversity in multiple sclerosis patients than in controls. Samples sharing a preparation batch grouped tightly together when assessed by F measure. Roughly 5 TRBV segments occurring more often in patients than controls included TRBV5-6, TRBV5-1 and TRBV20-1.

The germline V gene encodes CDR1 SQVTM and CDR2 ANQGSEA. The CDR3 spans 15 residues. Unique molecular identifiers featured in each of the TCR beta cDNA libraries. It was from about 0.98 to 11 million T cells that some 470,000 cDNA molecules came. TCRdb reprocessed the PCR reads via MiXCR and lists one record per CDR3 protein. The table includes about 200,000 distinct CDR3 sequences, roughly 28% detected once. In the case of this clonotype: Its target is not known.

The chain combines TRBV29-1 with TRBJ2-1; perhaps TRBD2 as D (7 bases). The J call may be incorrect, as the DNA end agrees better with TRBJ2-7. Sequencing was carried out using blood. The sequence was collected from a girl under 18 with multiple sclerosis. CDR3 protein: CSAKGGGSSYNEQYF. For the CDR3, the DNA is TGCAGCGCCAAGGGGGGCGGGAGCTCCTACAATGAGCAGTACTTC.